This TCR beta chain was captured by sequencing in a study of T cells in Graves' hyperthyroidism and ophthalmopathy (dated by TCRdb to about 2019). Regarding the study in general: Peripheral blood samples were taken at the time of initial diagnosis, prior to any treatment. The paper reports TCR Vbeta CDR3 sequencing of approximately 140 peripheral blood samples: approximately 41 ophthalmopathy, roughly 74 hyperthyroidism and approximately 17 progressor patients. In about 6 Graves' hyperthyroidism patients, the study also compared T-cell repertoires from thyroid tissue with T-cell repertoires from blood. Whether ophthalmopathy could be predicted prospectively was tested in an independent validation cohort made up of under 20 hyperthyroidism patients plus 17 patients who later progressed to ophthalmopathy. After sampling, hyperthyroidism patients received methimazole starting at 30 mg daily, and ophthalmopathy patients received high-dose intravenous methylprednisolone. The 100 or so discovery patients were randomly split 7:3 into training and test sets. To identify distinguishing TCR V-J signatures, a discovery cohort of around 98 patients was used, comprising 43 with Graves' ophthalmopathy and 57 with stable Graves' hyperthyroidism. Here is what the overall study found, with its caveats: In validation, the model predicted progression to ophthalmopathy with approximately 71% sensitivity and around 72% specificity, a median of around six months before onset. No statistical method was used to fix the sample size in advance, and group allocation was not hidden from the investigators. Blood samples also contained most of the expanded thyroid clonotypes (frequency above 0.001), which suggests that blood repertoires may reflect thyroid immune responses. In cross-validation, a model built on a 13 V-J signature told ophthalmopathy apart from stable hyperthyroidism with under 90% sensitivity and roughly 82% specificity, and in testing the same model reached 80%/75%.

In the case of this clonotype: What this receptor recognizes is not known. Per-base quality was not reported, and no clone a single base away is much larger than it.

A patient counted as having stable Graves' hyperthyroidism if no progression to ophthalmopathy occurred over 18 months of follow-up. Hyperthyroidism patients were newly diagnosed, had a disease duration of under 2 months, and were aged 18 to 65 years. Any patient with an uncontrolled infection, another autoimmune disease, pregnancy or lactation was excluded. Diagnoses were established on the basis of clinical symptoms, serum thyroxine and TRAb, thyroid ultrasound, and orbital computed tomography. PBMCs were isolated from approximately 10 ml of fresh peripheral blood by Ficoll-Paque density gradient centrifugation. Total RNA was extracted using Trizol reagent, and RNA quality was assessed on an Agilent 2100 Bioanalyzer. The TCR beta CDR3 regions were amplified from the RNA transcripts. For the first round of RT-PCR on the TCR CDR3, the HTBI primer set was used together with the Qiagen OneStep RT-PCR kit. A second multiplex PCR round built the libraries, followed by size selection and purification. The libraries were sequenced on an Illumina HiSeq2000 using paired-end 100 bp reads. On the study's bioinformatics: SOAPnuke was used to process the raw data, removing reads that contained adapters or uncalled bases, had a mean Phred below 15, or lacked an exact match to the constant primer or identifier. COPE v1.2.5 was used to merge the high-quality paired reads, and each unique nucleotide sequence was defined as a clonotype. Clonotypes were aligned to IMGT TRBV, TRBD and TRBJ reference segments using MiTCR v1.1. The analysis was restricted to V-J combinations with a frequency above 0.0001, which together covered 99% to 99.2% of the repertoires. A TCS score was defined as the ratio between F50 (clonal expansion) and ExV (chaos), using BLOSUM62-based TCRdist between CDR3 peptides within each V-J. Welch's t-statistics and random forest reduced approximately 520 V-J features to roughly 13, which were used in a naive Bayes classifier (R e1071). The similarity between thyroid and blood repertoires was quantified using the Morisita-Horn index. The public sequencing data were trimmed at Q25 with fastp and processed into clonotypes with MiXCR by TCRdb, which kept only in-frame beta chains. A single entry per CDR3 protein holds the most common genes and DNA from its merged rows. TCRdb assigned the V and J calls; the authors' analysis was not used. This sample comprises about 680,000 distinct CDR3 sequences, 30% to 40% of them detected only once. The biggest ten clones account for around a third of the sample.

The CDR3 sequence holds 17 residues, the cysteine and phenylalanine included. CDR3 DNA only is kept here, 51 bases in frame from base 1. V is cut back by 5 bases and J by 7 bases, with 15 bases in the junction unmatched. The sample comprised blood. The chain was built from TRBV12-3 or TRBV12-4 and TRBJ1-2; the junction holds 11 bases that match TRBD1. The sequence derives from a woman aged 40-49 years with Graves' hyperthyroidism. The CDR3 amino acid sequence is: CASSDGQGAGYRGGYTF. The DNA sequence follows: TGTGCCAGCAGTGACGGACAGGGGGCTGGATATCGGGGTGGCTACACCTTC.